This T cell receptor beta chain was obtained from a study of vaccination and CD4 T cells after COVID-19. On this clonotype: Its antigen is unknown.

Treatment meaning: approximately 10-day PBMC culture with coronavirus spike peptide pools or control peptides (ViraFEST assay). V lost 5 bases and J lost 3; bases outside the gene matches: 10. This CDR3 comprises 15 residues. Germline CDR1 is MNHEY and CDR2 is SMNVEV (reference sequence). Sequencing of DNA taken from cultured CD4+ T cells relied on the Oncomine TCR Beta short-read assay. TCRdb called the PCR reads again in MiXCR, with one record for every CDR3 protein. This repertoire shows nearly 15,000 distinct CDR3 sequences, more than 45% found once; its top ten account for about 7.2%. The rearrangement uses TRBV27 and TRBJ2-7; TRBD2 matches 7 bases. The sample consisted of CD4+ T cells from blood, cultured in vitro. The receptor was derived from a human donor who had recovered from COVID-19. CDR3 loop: CASSISQGGGYEQYF. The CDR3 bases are TGTGCCAGCAGTATCTCTCAGGGCGGGGGCTACGAGCAGTACTTC.